This TCR beta chain was captured in a study of a mutant IDH1 vaccine in newly diagnosed glioma (dated by TCRdb to about 2021). About the study as a whole: Vaccination began 4-6 weeks after radiotherapy alone, or alongside temozolomide cycles in the chemotherapy-containing groups. Prior to enrollment, patients had been given standard therapy consisting of radiotherapy alone, temozolomide alone, or radiochemotherapy with temozolomide, with the combination given to most patients. For exploratory analyses, 25 to 30 treated patients had longitudinal TCRB deep sequencing done wherever samples were available. The roughly 33 treated patients were around 60% male and 37.5% female, with a mean age of about 38 years. Visit V12 was the week-35 safety follow-up and visit V13 was the week-47 end of study. Peripheral blood was drawn at six visits: V03 (baseline), V05, V07, V10, V12 and V13. Overall results and qualifications from the work: PBMC samples for TCRB deep sequencing were selected based on availability. Vaccine-induced immune responses across multiple MHC alleles were detected in 93.3% of patients. Changes in the top peripheral T cell clonotypes picked up by TCRB sequencing did not appear to be linked to pseudoprogression. The authors noted that analyses of patient blood samples could not be reproduced because of sample limitations.

Libraries were constructed by the immunoSEQ multiplex PCR assay. The hsTCRB Kit was used according to the manufacturer's protocol to amplify rearranged TCR beta chain sequences. An Illumina MiSeq was used to sequence the TCRB libraries. The study's own analysis went as follows. The proprietary platform of the kit vendor was used for demultiplexing, trimming and gene mapping. This immuneACCESS table, as held by TCRdb, lists in-frame sequences with V and J called but not all clones. Of the missing ones, under half trace to an unresolved V gene in checked studies; the others have no known cause. The D gene and trimming were derived from the DNA, and the V and J assignments and clone size from that table. This sample lists about 34,000 clones; about 86% were detected once. The ten biggest clones cover 12% of the sample. Details on this clone: Its binding antigen is unknown. Base qualities are missing; no much larger clone stands one base away.

The sample's time point label, decoded: week 47, end of study. A 20-mer mutant IDH1 peptide at 300 micrograms in Montanide made up each vaccine dose, which was injected subcutaneously together with topical imiquimod. Eight vaccinations were administered to patients in weeks 1, 3, 5, 7, 11, 15, 19 and 23, corresponding to visits V03 through V10. Newly diagnosed WHO grade 3 or 4 IDH1-mutant astrocytomas showing loss of nuclear ATRX were present in the donors. The samples were drawn from NOA16, a multicentre, single-arm, open-label phase I trial in Germany that tested a mutant IDH1 peptide vaccine in humans for the first time. Genomic DNA for TCRB sequencing was extracted from EDTA blood using the DNeasy Blood and Tissue Kit. CDR1 and CDR2, per the germline V gene (reference sequence), are GTSNPN and SVGIG. Taken from cysteine to phenylalanine, the CDR3 has 13 residues. The CDR3 DNA has 39 bases and is translated from base 1. Here V drops 5 bases and J drops 8 bases, and the junction holds 10 bases not matched to any gene.

The sequence joins TRBV30 to TRBJ1-2; the central 8 bases match TRBD1. This clonotype was obtained from a woman in her 30s with glioma. Sequencing was performed on PBMCs, taken from a glioma patient whose treatment included an IDH1 peptide vaccine. CDR3 region: CAWVSDRARGYTF. The bases are TGTGCCTGGGTCTCGGACAGGGCCCGGGGCTACACCTTC. This CDR3, with the reference TRBV30 and TRBJ1-2 proteins standing in past its ends, gives the full variable domain SQTIHQWPATLVQPVGSPLSLECTVEGTSNPNLYWYRQAAGRGLQLLFYSVGIGQISSEVPQNLSASRPQDRQFILSSKKLLLSDSGFYLCAWVSDRARGYTFGSGTRLTVV.